This TCR beta chain was sequenced for a study of T cells in Graves' hyperthyroidism and ophthalmopathy (dated 2019 in TCRdb). Regarding the research as a whole: Peripheral blood was collected at initial diagnosis, before any treatment. Following sampling, methimazole starting at 30 mg daily was given to hyperthyroidism patients, and high-dose intravenous methylprednisolone was given to ophthalmopathy patients. An independent validation cohort of about 20 hyperthyroidism patients and over 15 patients who later progressed to ophthalmopathy tested prospective prediction of ophthalmopathy. The paper reports TCR Vbeta CDR3 sequencing of roughly 140 peripheral blood samples: 40 to 45 ophthalmopathy, around 80 hyperthyroidism and 17 progressor patients. Thyroid tissue and blood T-cell repertoires from about six Graves' hyperthyroidism patients were also compared in the study. For training and testing, the 100 or so patients in the discovery cohort were randomly divided in a 7:3 ratio. TCR V-J signatures able to tell the groups apart were searched for in a discovery cohort of 100 or so patients, of whom more than 40 had Graves' ophthalmopathy and roughly 59 had stable Graves' hyperthyroidism. What the authors observed across the whole study: Most expanded thyroid clonotypes (frequency above 0.001) were also detected in blood, a finding suggesting that blood repertoires may reflect thyroid immune responses. In cross-validation, a model built on a 13 V-J signature told ophthalmopathy apart from stable hyperthyroidism with over 85% sensitivity and around 81% specificity, and in testing the same model reached 80%/75%. Sample size was not statistically predetermined, and investigators were not blinded to group allocation. In validation, the model predicted progression to ophthalmopathy with 65% to 71% sensitivity and approximately 74% specificity, a median of 6.5 months before onset.

The CDR3 has 14 amino acids, counting the end cysteine and phenylalanine. Only the CDR3 portion is preserved as DNA: 42 bases, with reading frame beginning at the first base. A distance of 7 bases separates the germline ends of V and J, which lose 0 bases and 2 bases respectively. Sequences SGHTA (CDR1) and FQGTGA (CDR2) are obtained from the germline V gene. The TCR beta CDR3 regions were amplified from RNA transcripts. The first round of RT-PCR for the TCR CDR3 was performed with the HTBI primer set and the Qiagen OneStep RT-PCR kit. A second multiplex PCR round built the libraries, followed by size selection and purification. Paired-end sequencing of the libraries was performed with 100 bp reads on an Illumina HiSeq2000. The paper's processing steps were these. Raw data were processed with SOAPnuke, discarding reads with adapters, uncalled bases, mean Phred below 15, or no exact constant-primer or identifier match. High-quality paired reads were merged using COPE v1.2.5, and each unique nucleotide sequence was defined as a clonotype. Clonotypes were aligned to IMGT TRBV, TRBD and TRBJ reference segments using MiTCR v1.1. Analysis was restricted to V-J combinations with a frequency above 0.0001, which covered 99% to 99.2% of repertoires. The TCS score was defined as the ratio of F50 (clonal expansion) to E x V (chaos), calculated using BLOSUM62-based TCRdist between CDR3 peptides within each V-J. Welch's t-statistics and random forest reduced fewer than 550 V-J features to about 12, which were used in a naive Bayes classifier (R e1071). TCRdb passed the public sequencing reads through fastp at Q25 and MiXCR, retaining productive beta sequences. Rows with one shared CDR3 protein collapse into an entry with the most common genes and DNA. It is TCRdb's table, rather than the study itself, that gives the V and J calls and clone size. The sample has a few hundred thousand distinct CDR3 sequences on record, about a sixth of them singletons. 53% of the sample comes from the top ten.

Comments on this clonotype: Which antigen it targets is not known. Base qualities are missing; no much larger clone stands one base away.

Stable Graves' hyperthyroidism was defined as no progression to ophthalmopathy during 18 months of follow-up. Hyperthyroidism patients were newly diagnosed, had a disease duration of under 2 months, and were aged 18 to 65 years. Any patient with an uncontrolled infection, another autoimmune disease, pregnancy or lactation was excluded. Diagnoses were based on clinical symptoms, serum thyroxine and TRAb, thyroid ultrasound and orbital computed tomography. PBMCs were separated from roughly 9.6 ml of fresh peripheral blood using Ficoll-Paque density gradient centrifugation. Total RNA was extracted using Trizol reagent, and RNA quality was assessed on an Agilent 2100 Bioanalyzer.

The rearranged chain carries TRBV7-3 and TRBJ2-5; there is no confident call for the D gene. The sequence was collected from a woman aged 45-65 years with Graves' hyperthyroidism. The sequencing sample was made of blood. The DNA sequence is TGTGCCAGCAGCTTAACCCCCTTACAAGAGACCCAGTACTTC. It specifies CASSLTPLQETQYF. The reference TRBV7-3 and TRBJ2-5 proteins fill in what lies around the CDR3, so the full variable domain reads GAGVSQTPSNKVTEKGKYVELRCDPISGHTALYWYRQSLGQGPEFLIYFQGTGAADDSGLPNDRFFAVRPEGSVSTLKIQRTERGDSAVYLCASSLTPLQETQYFGPGTRLLVL.